This TCR beta chain was sequenced in a study of long-term antiretroviral therapy in people with HIV. Study results and limitations: Repertoires in HIV (unlike those of controls) had narrower CDR3 length ranges.

At survey level, the immunoSEQ assay was run in its v3.0 version. Profiled with immunoSEQ multiplex PCR; TCRdb holds only in-frame clones, not every one. The sample holds 20,000 to 25,000 clones, more than 70% seen once. With respect to this clone: Its specificity is not known.

Germline assignment: CDR1 SGHKS and CDR2 YYEKEE (reference sequence). This CDR3 has 16 amino acids. V gave up 2 bases and J gave up 5 bases; unmatched junction bases: 10. There was at least one pre-ART PBMC sample for each donor, plus at least two post-ART PBMC samples. The input for sequencing was unsorted PBMCs, taken at the start of antiretroviral therapy. The sequence was collected from a middle-aged man with HIV. The rearrangement links TRBV5-5 to TRBJ2-7; TRBD2 matches 10 bases. Written as DNA, the CDR3 is TGTGCCAGCAGCTTAAAACTAGCGGGGACGAAGGACGAGCAGTACTTC. As protein: CASSLKLAGTKDEQYF.